This TCR beta chain derives from a study of T-cell reconstitution after alpha-beta-depleted transplantation in children. The authors prepared the TCRbeta library with unique molecular identifiers. TCRdb re-analysed the PCR reads in MiXCR, keeping a single row per CDR3 protein. This sample has roughly 610,000 distinct CDR3 sequences, with roughly a tenth found just once. This clonotype has at least ten counts. V lost 3 bases and J lost 6, with 8 bases in between. The CDR3 covers 12 residues. This chain connects TRBV12-3 or TRBV12-4 to TRBJ1-1; D is undetermined. This clonotype was sampled from a human donor who donated a stem cell graft to a child with acute myeloid leukemia. Here the sequenced sample was PBMCs from the stem cell graft donor, taken from the stem cell graft. The DNA for the CDR3 is TGTGCCAGCAGTTTCTGGCCCGCTGAAGCTTTCTTT. Its translation is CASSFWPAEAFF.